The next 21 T cell receptor beta chains were all read from a single sample in a study of T-cell reconstitution after alpha-beta-depleted transplantation in children (dated by TCRdb to 2016 to 2017). The intended sense of this specimen's treatment or condition label: allogeneic hematopoietic cell transplantation with graft depleted of TCRalphabeta T cells and CD19 B cells. Library preparation used PCR. Sequencing was carried out with an Illumina HiSeq 2500. Molecular barcoding was employed in the preparation of TCR libraries, with unique molecular identifiers being used to normalize TCRbeta repertoire quantification. The public sequencing data were trimmed at Q25 with fastp and processed into clonotypes with MiXCR by TCRdb, which kept only in-frame beta chains. Rows with a matching CDR3 protein are joined into one entry that keeps the most common DNA and genes. This sample is represented by roughly 490,000 distinct CDR3 sequences; approximately 10% of them were singletons. The ten most abundant clones make up approximately 14% of the sample.

The input for sequencing was PBMCs, mostly from graft donor cells, taken 180 days after TCRalphabeta/CD19-depleted stem cell transplant. The source of these receptors is a female patient between 2 and 15 years old who had a stem cell transplant for aplastic anemia, so the T cells may come from the graft donor.

This chain uses TRBV25-1 with TRBJ2-1, with D perhaps TRBD1 (6 bases). The CDR3 covers 15 residues. V dropped 3 bases and J dropped 8 bases, with 17 bases sitting between them. Germline-derived CDR1 and CDR2 are MGHDK and SYGVNS. CDR3 sequence (DNA): TGTGCCAGCAGTGATTCGCAGGGGTATTTCGATGAGCAGTTCTTC. The encoded protein is CASSDSQGYFDEQFF.

This clonotype occurred a few times. The rearrangement uses TRBV5-1 and TRBJ2-4; 9 nucleotides match TRBD1. Germline assignment: CDR1 SGHRS and CDR2 YFSETQ. After removal of 3 bases from V and 3 bases from J, the junction contained 13 bases not matched to a gene. CDR3 size: 18 residues. CDR3 bases: TGCGCCAGCAGCTACTTTCCGGGACAGGGTTTGGGCAAAAACATTCAGTACTTC. Translating it yields CASSYFPGQGLGKNIQYF.

This chain links TRBV11-2 with TRBJ2-7, with a possible D match to TRBD1 (5 bases). Germline-derived CDR1 and CDR2 are SGHAT and FQNNGV. Trimming stripped 0 bases from V and 7 bases from J, with 19 bases between. CDR3 length: 16 residues. The DNA for the CDR3 is TGTGCCAGCAGCTTAGAGTTGGGGCCCCTTTATGTGGAGCAGTACTTC. Amino acid sequence: CASSLELGPLYVEQYF.

This clonotype was observed a handful of times. The V call is TRBV7-2, the J call TRBJ1-5; no clear D. The germline gives CDR1 SGHTA, CDR2 FQGNSA. The CDR3 contains 14 residues. V was clipped by 1 base and J by 7 bases, with 11 bases between them. The CDR3 coding sequence is TGTGCCAGCAGCTTAGGCTTCTTCGTACAGCCCCAGCATTTT. Translation gives CASSLGFFVQPQHF.

A few counts support this clonotype. V usage is TRBV6-5 and J usage is TRBJ1-6; no definite D call. V gave up 2 bases and J gave up 5 bases, with 10 bases separating them. Per germline, CDR1 MNHEY and CDR2 SVGAGI. The CDR3 has 15 amino acids. The CDR3 DNA follows: TGTGCCAGCAGTTACGAGCGCCAAAATAATTCACCCCTCCACTTT. It codes for CASSYERQNNSPLHF.

This clonotype has a count of ten or more. The chain links TRBV4-3 to TRBJ2-1; the D gene is possibly TRBD2 (5 bases). This CDR3 spans 13 amino acids. The germline V and J ends were trimmed by 3 bases and 10 bases, with 13 bases remaining between them. Germline CDR1 and CDR2: LGHNA and YSLEER. The CDR3: CASSHPKAAEQFF. CDR3 nucleotide sequence: TGCGCCAGCAGCCACCCAAAAGCGGCGGAGCAGTTCTTC.

This clonotype was seen ten or more times. CDR3 sequence reads: CASVTSGSYNEQFF. CDR3 nucleotide sequence: TGTGCCAGCGTTACTAGCGGGAGCTACAATGAGCAGTTCTTC. The chain carries TRBV6-2 or TRBV6-3 and TRBJ2-1; TRBD2 aligns across 11 bases. Trimming removed 8 bases from V and 3 bases from J; junction bases left unmatched: 3. Germline V gene data show CDR1 as MNHEY and CDR2 as SVGEGT. This CDR3 is built from 14 residues.

The chain has TRBV29-1 and TRBJ1-5; a weak D match, TRBD1 (5 bases). CDR1 is SQVTM, CDR2 ANQGSEA, per germline. Deletions cut 4 bases from V and 1 base from J, with 14 bases between. This CDR3 is 15 amino acids long. CDR3 coding DNA: TGCAGCGTTGCCGGGGGAACAGGAAGCAATCAGCCCCAGCATTTT. Its protein product is CSVAGGTGSNQPQHF.

Turning to this clonotype: This may be a read error: a much more frequent sequence differs by one nucleotide. V and J are TRBV12-3 or TRBV12-4 and TRBJ1-2; D call uncertain. The V end lost 11 bases, the J end lost 1 base, and 8 bases lay between the germline ends. This CDR3 is built from 11 residues. CDR3 sequence (DNA): TGTGCCGCAGGAAATAACTATGGCTACACCTTC. This encodes CAAGNNYGYTF.

The rearrangement joins TRBV4-3 to TRBJ2-3; TRBD2 might be the D (5 bases). V was clipped by 4 bases and J by 5 bases, with 16 bases between them. Germline CDR1 is LGHNA and CDR2 is YSLEER. The CDR3 is 15 residues long. The CDR3 spells CASSRSVGVGDTQYF. The CDR3 nucleotides are TGCGCCAGCAGCCGAAGCGTGGGAGTTGGAGATACGCAGTATTTT.

This clonotype was observed a handful of times. The gene calls are TRBV14 and TRBJ1-5, with D possibly TRBD1 on 5 matching bases. V lost 3 bases and J 5 bases, leaving 8 bases between the germline ends. The CDR3 length is 13 residues. Germline loops: CDR1 SGHDN, CDR2 FVKESK. The CDR3 loop is CASSQGRDQPQHF. The CDR3 nucleotides are TGTGCCAGCAGCCAGGGCAGGGATCAGCCCCAGCATTTT.

The V call is TRBV4-3, the J call TRBJ1-1; tentative D call: TRBD1 (5 bases). This CDR3 is built from 15 residues. Germline assignment: CDR1 LGHNA and CDR2 YSLEER. V was clipped by 4 bases and J by 3 bases, with 15 bases between them. For the CDR3, the DNA is TGCGCCAGCAGCCGGGTCGCTGCGGGGGACACTGAAGCTTTCTTT. Translation: CASSRVAAGDTEAFF.

V gene TRBV24-1 combines with J gene TRBJ1-5; unclear D gene. Germline V lookup: CDR1 KGHDR, CDR2 SFDVKD. The V end was cut by 3 bases, the J end by 4 bases, with 3 bases between. The CDR3 contains 12 residues. The CDR3 sequence is CATSDANQPQHF. The CDR3 DNA sequence: TGTGCCACCAGTGATGCTAATCAGCCCCAGCATTTT.

This clonotype was observed a handful of times. The chain carries TRBV6-5 and TRBJ1-5; D ambiguous. The CDR3 is 14 amino acids. V lost 0 bases to trimming and J lost 9 bases, with 12 bases between them. Per germline, CDR1 MNHEY and CDR2 SVGAGI. The CDR3 nucleotides are TGTGCCAGCAGTTACTCGGCAGTTTTTCGGCCCCAGCATTTT. This sequence encodes CASSYSAVFRPQHF.

This clonotype was counted many times. The rearrangement joins TRBV18 to TRBJ2-5; D not certain. The V end lost 2 bases, the J end lost 2 bases, and 15 bases lay between the germline ends. Per germline, CDR1 KGHSH and CDR2 LQKENI. There are 16 residues in the CDR3. The CDR3 protein is CASSPFKLGKQETQYF. The CDR3 region has the DNA TGTGCCAGCTCACCATTTAAGCTCGGTAAACAAGAGACCCAGTACTTC.

There are a few counts of this clonotype. The gene calls are TRBV10-3 and TRBJ2-5; 8 bases fit TRBD1. This CDR3 spans 21 amino acids. J gave up 4 bases and V 4 bases, and 26 bases lay outside the gene matches. Germline V gene lookup returns CDR1 ENHRY and CDR2 SYGVKD. This chain's CDR3 is CAISGAEDDDRGIVGIETQYF. CDR3 DNA sequence: TGTGCCATCAGTGGAGCGGAAGACGATGACAGGGGAATAGTGGGAATAGAGACCCAGTACTTC.

The genes are TRBV20-1 and TRBJ2-1; 8 nucleotides line up with TRBD2. V lost 0 bases, J lost 7 bases, and 5 bases stayed unmatched. The CDR3 loop spans 14 amino acids. The germline gives CDR1 DFQATT, CDR2 SNEGSKA (reference sequence). Here the CDR3 DNA reads TGCAGTGCTAGAGAAGGAGCGGGAGAGAATGAGCAGTTCTTC. It translates to CSAREGAGENEQFF.

The chain uses TRBV28 and TRBJ2-3, with D perhaps being TRBD1 or TRBD2 (6 bases each). The V and J ends lost 9 bases and 0 bases respectively, with 10 bases between them. The germline gives CDR1 MDHEN, CDR2 SYDVKM. The CDR3 consists of 13 residues. CDR3 in DNA: TGTGCCAGTACAGGGACTAGCACAGATACGCAGTATTTT. Encoded protein: CASTGTSTDTQYF.

V is TRBV4-2 and J is TRBJ2-1; TRBD2 agrees at 9 bases. V was clipped by 3 bases and J by 4 bases; unmatched bases: 4. Germline lookup yields CDR1 LGHNA and CDR2 YNFKEQ. This CDR3 contains 15 residues. CDR3 sequence (DNA): TGTGCCAGCAGCCAGAACAGCGGGAGGTACAATGAGCAGTTCTTC. As protein: CASSQNSGRYNEQFF.

This chain links TRBV28 with TRBJ2-7, with D hard to call. Trimming removed 5 bases at V and 5 bases at J, with 13 bases between. Germline V gives CDR1 MDHEN, CDR2 SYDVKM. The CDR3 spans 13 residues. The CDR3 is CASSTSPRDEQYF. DNA for the CDR3: TGTGCCAGCAGTACCTCACCCCGGGACGAGCAGTACTTC.

In its sample, this clonotype was seen a few times. This CDR3 is CASSQSSGTLTDTQYF. CDR3 nucleotide sequence: TGCGCCAGCAGCCAGAGTAGCGGCACCCTCACAGATACGCAGTATTTT. The V gene is TRBV5-1, the J gene TRBJ2-3, with a tentative D call TRBD2 (6 bases). Germline assignment: CDR1 SGHRS and CDR2 YFSETQ. V shed 4 bases and J shed 2 bases, with 17 bases lying between them. The CDR3 contains 16 residues.